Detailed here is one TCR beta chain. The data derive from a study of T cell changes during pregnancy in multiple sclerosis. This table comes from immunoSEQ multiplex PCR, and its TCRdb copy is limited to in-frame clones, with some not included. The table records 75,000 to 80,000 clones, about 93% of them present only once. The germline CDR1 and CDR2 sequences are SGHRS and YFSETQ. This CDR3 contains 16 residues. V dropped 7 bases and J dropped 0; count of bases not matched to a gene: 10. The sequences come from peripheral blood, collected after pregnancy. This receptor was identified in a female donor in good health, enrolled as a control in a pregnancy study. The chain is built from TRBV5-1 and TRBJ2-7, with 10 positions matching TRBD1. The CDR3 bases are TGCGCCAGCCAGGACAGGGGGGCCGGGCGCTCCTACGAGCAGTACTTC. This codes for CASQDRGAGRSYEQYF.